These T cell receptor beta chains were read from a single sample in a study of T cell responses to AZD1222 COVID-19 vaccine. Generated by immunoSEQ multiplex PCR, the TCRdb table keeps only in-frame clones and is missing some. The sample carries about 110,000 clones, about 90% recorded once. Material: peripheral blood, obtained 28 days after the second AZD1222 dose. The receptors shown here come from an adult who received the AZD1222 COVID-19 vaccine. Each CDR3 is given with its conserved first and last residue. A D gene is named only where the DNA matches it firmly. Some rows have no size entry. The others give once, few or many, or a class for an expanded clone.

d_gene	v_gene	j_gene	abundance	CDR3nt	CDR3aa
TRBD2	TRBV6-2/TRBV6-3	TRBJ2-1	.	TGTGCCAGCAGTTACCGAGCGGGGACGCCAGAGCAGTTCTTC	CASSYRAGTPEQFF
TRBD2	TRBV4-1	TRBJ2-1	.	TGCGCCAGCAGCCGACTAGCCCTTAGAGGTAATGAGCAGTTCTTC	CASSRLALRGNEQFF
TRBD2	TRBV7-9	TRBJ2-7	.	TGTGCCAGCAGCTTATCAAGTAGTCTAGCGGGGGACGAGCAGTACTTC	CASSLSSSLAGDEQYF
.	TRBV5-1	TRBJ1-2	.	TGCGCCAGCAGCCCCTCCATAGATAACTATGGCTACACCTTC	CASSPSIDNYGYTF
TRBD1	TRBV5-6	TRBJ2-1	few	TGTGCCAGCAGCTTGGAGGGGGTGACAGGGATCGCCAATGAGCAGTTCTTC	CASSLEGVTGIANEQFF
.	TRBV28	TRBJ1-1	.	TGTGCCAGCAGACGGGCTTTGAACACTGAAGCTTTCTTT	CASRRALNTEAFF
.	TRBV3-1/TRBV3-2	TRBJ2-7	.	TGTGCCAGCAGCCAAACCCGCTCGGGCGAGCAGTACTTC	CASSQTRSGEQYF
.	TRBV30	TRBJ1-1	once	TGTGCCTGGAGTAACGACAGGCCCTTAGGGACTGAAGCTTTCTTT	CAWSNDRPLGTEAFF
TRBD2	TRBV6-5	TRBJ2-7	once	TGTGCCAGCAGTCAAAGACTAGCGGGAGCGGGCGAGCAGTACTTC	CASSQRLAGAGEQYF
.	TRBV6-5	TRBJ2-1	.	TGTGCCAGCAGTTCAGTCACTTTGGCCTACAATGAGCAGTTCTTC	CASSSVTLAYNEQFF
.	TRBV29-1	TRBJ2-5	few	TGCAGCGTTGAGGGGGCCGAGACCCAGTACTTC	CSVEGAETQYF
.	TRBV5-1	TRBJ1-3	.	TGCGCCAGCAGCGGGACTGCCGGAAACACCATATATTTT	CASSGTAGNTIYF
.	TRBV29-1	TRBJ1-1	.	TGCAGCGTTGAAAGGACCTCAAACACTGAAGCTTTCTTT	CSVERTSNTEAFF